This TCR beta chain came from a study of control samples from healthy donors and cancer patients. Libraries were prepared by immunoSEQ multiplex PCR; TCRdb keeps only in-frame clonotypes and omits some of them. The data hold 150,000 or so clones, with about 94% observed a single time. This CDR3 is built from 12 residues. V lost 4 bases and J 8 bases, leaving 11 bases between the germline ends. Germline values: CDR1 SEHNR, CDR2 FQNEAQ (reference sequence). The rearrangement joins TRBV7-9 to TRBJ1-2; a weak D match, TRBD1 (5 bases). The TCR comes from a woman aged 40 to 55 in good health. The sequenced material came from blood. In DNA, the CDR3 is TGTGCCAGCAGCTCCGGGGGTTCAGGCTACACCTTC. Its translation is CASSSGGSGYTF. Combining the CDR3 with reference TRBV7-9 and TRBJ1-2 gives the whole variable domain DTGVSQNPRHKITKRGQNVTFRCDPISEHNRLYWYRQTLGQGPEFLTYFQNEAQLEKSRLLSDRFSAERPKGSFSTLEIQRTEQGDSAMYLCASSSGGSGYTFGSGTRLTVV.